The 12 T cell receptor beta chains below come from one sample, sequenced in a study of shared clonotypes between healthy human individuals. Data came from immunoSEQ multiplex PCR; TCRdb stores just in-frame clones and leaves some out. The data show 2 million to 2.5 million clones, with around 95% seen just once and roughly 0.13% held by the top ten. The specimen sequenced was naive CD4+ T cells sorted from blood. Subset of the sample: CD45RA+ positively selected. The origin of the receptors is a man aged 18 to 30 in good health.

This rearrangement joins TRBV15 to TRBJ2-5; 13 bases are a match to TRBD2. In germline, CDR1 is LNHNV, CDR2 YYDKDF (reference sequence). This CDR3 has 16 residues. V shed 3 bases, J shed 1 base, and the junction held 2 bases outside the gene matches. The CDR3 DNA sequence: TGTGCCACCAGCAGGACTAGCGGGAGGTCCCAAGAGACCCAGTACTTC. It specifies CATSRTSGRSQETQYF.

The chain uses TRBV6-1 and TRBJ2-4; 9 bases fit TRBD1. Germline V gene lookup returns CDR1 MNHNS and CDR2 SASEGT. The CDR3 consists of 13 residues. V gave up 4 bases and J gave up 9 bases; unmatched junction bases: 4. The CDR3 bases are TGTGCCAGCAGTGCTGACAGGGGGGGCATTCAGTACTTC. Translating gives CASSADRGGIQYF.

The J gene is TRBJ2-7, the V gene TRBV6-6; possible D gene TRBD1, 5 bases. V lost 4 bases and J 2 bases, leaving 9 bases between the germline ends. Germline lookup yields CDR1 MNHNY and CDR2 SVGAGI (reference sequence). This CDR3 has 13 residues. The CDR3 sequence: CASSFDSPYEQYF. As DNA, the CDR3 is TGTGCCAGCAGTTTTGACAGTCCCTACGAGCAGTACTTC.

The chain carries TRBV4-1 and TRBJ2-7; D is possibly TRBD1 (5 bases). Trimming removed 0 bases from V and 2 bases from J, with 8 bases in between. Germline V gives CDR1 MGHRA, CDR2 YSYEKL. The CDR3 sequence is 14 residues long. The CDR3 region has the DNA TGCGCCAGCAGCCAAGAGACAGCAACCTACGAGCAGTACTTC. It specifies CASSQETATYEQYF.

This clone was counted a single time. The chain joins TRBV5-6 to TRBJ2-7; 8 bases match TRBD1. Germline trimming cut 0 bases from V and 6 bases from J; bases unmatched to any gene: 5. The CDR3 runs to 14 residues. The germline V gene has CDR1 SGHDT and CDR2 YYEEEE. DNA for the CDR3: TGTGCCAGCAGCTTGGGACAGGGGAAAGGCGAGCAGTACTTC. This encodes CASSLGQGKGEQYF.

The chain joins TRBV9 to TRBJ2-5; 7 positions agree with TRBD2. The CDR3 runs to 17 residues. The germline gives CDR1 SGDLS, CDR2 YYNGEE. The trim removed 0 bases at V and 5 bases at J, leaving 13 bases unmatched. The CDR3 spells CASSVAGGGRTMETQYF. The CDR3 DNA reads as TGTGCCAGCAGCGTAGCCGGCGGGGGACGTACGATGGAGACCCAGTACTTC.

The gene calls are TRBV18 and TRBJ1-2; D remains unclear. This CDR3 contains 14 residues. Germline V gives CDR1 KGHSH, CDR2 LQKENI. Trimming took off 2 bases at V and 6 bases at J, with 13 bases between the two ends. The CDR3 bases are TGTGCCAGCTCACCAATAAATGGGATAGATGGCTACACCTTC. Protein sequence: CASSPINGIDGYTF.

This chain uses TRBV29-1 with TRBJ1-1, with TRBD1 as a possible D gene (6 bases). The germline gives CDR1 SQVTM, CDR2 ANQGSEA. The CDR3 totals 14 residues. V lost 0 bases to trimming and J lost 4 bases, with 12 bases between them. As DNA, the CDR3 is TGCAGCGTTGAAGACAGGGGATGGGGCACTGAAGCTTTCTTT. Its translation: CSVEDRGWGTEAFF.

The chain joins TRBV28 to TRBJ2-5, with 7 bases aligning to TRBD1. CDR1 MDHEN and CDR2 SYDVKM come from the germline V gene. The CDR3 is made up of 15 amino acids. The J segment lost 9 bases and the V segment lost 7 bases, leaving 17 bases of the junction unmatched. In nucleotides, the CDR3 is TGTGCCAGCACTCAACTGGGACAGAAGAGCTACTCCCAGTACTTC. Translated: CASTQLGQKSYSQYF.

For the CDR3, the DNA is TGTGCCAGCAGTGAACAGGGTGACGGGACCCAGTACTTC. Amino acids: CASSEQGDGTQYF. The chain recombines TRBV6-1 with TRBJ2-5; D possibly corresponds to TRBD1 (5 bases). Trimming left V 2 bases short and J 7 bases short, with 11 bases between. Germline CDR1 is MNHNS and CDR2 is SASEGT. This CDR3 is 13 amino acids long.

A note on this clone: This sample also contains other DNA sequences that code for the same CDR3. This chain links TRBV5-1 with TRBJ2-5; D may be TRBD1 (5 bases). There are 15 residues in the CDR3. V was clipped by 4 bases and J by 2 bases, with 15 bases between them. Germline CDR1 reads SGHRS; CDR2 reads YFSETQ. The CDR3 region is CASSLVGVGQETQYF. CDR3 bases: TGCGCCAGCAGCCTTGTAGGGGTAGGGCAAGAGACCCAGTACTTC.

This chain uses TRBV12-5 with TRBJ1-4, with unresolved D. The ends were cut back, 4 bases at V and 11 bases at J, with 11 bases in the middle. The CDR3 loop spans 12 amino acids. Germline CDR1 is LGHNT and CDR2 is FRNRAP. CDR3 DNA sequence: TGTGCTAGTGGTTATGGTTCGGATAAACTGTTTTTT. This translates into CASGYGSDKLFF.